Presented here are 8 T cell receptor beta chains from one specimen sequenced in a study of blood T cell repertoires in COVID-19. The repertoire was sequenced with immunoSEQ multiplex PCR; TCRdb's copy has only in-frame clones and lacks some. The table lists roughly 140,000 clones, over 80% of them singletons. Sequencing was done on a sample of PBMCs or T cells enriched from blood (not recorded which). These receptors came from a middle-aged woman who had recovered from COVID-19.

This chain connects TRBV5-1 to TRBJ2-7, with 14 bases lining up with TRBD2. This CDR3 region has 16 residues. After removal of 3 bases from V and 4 bases from J, the junction contained 6 bases not matched to a gene. Germline V gene lookup returns CDR1 SGHRS and CDR2 YFSETQ. CDR3 residues: CASSSLTSGGAYEQYF. The CDR3 coding sequence is TGCGCCAGCAGCTCCCTGACTAGCGGGGGGGCTTACGAGCAGTACTTC.

This chain connects TRBV29-1 to TRBJ2-2; D perhaps matches TRBD1 (6 bases). Trimming cost V 3 bases and J 5 bases, with 10 bases left between them. The CDR3 contains 13 residues. The germline V gene has CDR1 SQVTM and CDR2 ANQGSEA. CDR3 amino acids: CSVERGSTGELFF. CDR3 DNA: TGCAGCGTTGAGAGGGGGTCTACCGGGGAGCTGTTTTTT.

The chain joins TRBV28 to TRBJ1-2; D might be TRBD1 (6 bases). Germline CDR1 is MDHEN and CDR2 is SYDVKM. V was clipped by 5 bases and J by 3 bases, with 13 bases between them. The length of the CDR3 is 14 residues. The CDR3 spells CASSVPGQYYGYTF. The DNA for the CDR3 is TGTGCCAGCAGTGTCCCCGGACAGTACTATGGCTACACCTTC.

The chain is built from TRBV12-3 or TRBV12-4 and TRBJ2-2; D is ambiguous. The ends were cut back, 5 bases at V and 2 bases at J, with 6 bases in the middle. CDR3 length equals 13 residues. CDR3 sequence: CASSHSNTGELFF. CDR3 DNA: TGTGCCAGCAGTCACAGCAACACCGGGGAGCTGTTTTTT.

The genes are TRBV18 and TRBJ2-7; TRBD2 matches 12 bases. V lost 6 bases and J lost 0; bases outside the gene matches: 9. Germline CDR1 and CDR2: KGHSH and LQKENI. This CDR3 is built from 17 residues. The CDR3: CASSRLAGAQSSYEQYF. The CDR3, as DNA: TGTGCCAGCTCCCGACTAGCGGGAGCCCAGAGCTCCTACGAGCAGTACTTC.

This chain connects TRBV6-5 to TRBJ2-3; TRBD2 is a possible D gene (5 bases). The CDR3 sequence is 12 residues long. Trimming removed 7 bases from V and 7 bases from J, with 12 bases in between. Germline V lookup: CDR1 MNHEY, CDR2 SVGAGI. The CDR3 is CASTSGVNTQYF. The CDR3 coding sequence is TGTGCCAGCACGAGCGGAGTCAATACGCAGTATTTT.

The chain combines TRBV4-1 with TRBJ1-1; D is ambiguous. Trimming shortened V by 3 bases and J by 7 bases, and 18 bases separated the two germline ends. This CDR3 is 15 amino acids long. The germline V gene has CDR1 MGHRA and CDR2 YSYEKL. CDR3 DNA: TGCGCCAGCAGCCAGCCGAGGAACGTCTTAGGTGAAGCTTTCTTT. Translating gives CASSQPRNVLGEAFF.

The chain couples TRBV11-1 to TRBJ2-7; 9 nucleotides agree with TRBD1. V was clipped by 8 bases and J by 4 bases; unmatched bases: 6. The CDR3 has 13 amino acids. Germline V gene lookup returns CDR1 SGHAT and CDR2 FQDESV (reference sequence). CDR3 DNA sequence: TGTGCCAGCGGGATGGACAGGGGTTACGAGCAGTACTTC. Protein sequence: CASGMDRGYEQYF. The full variable domain, with the rest looked up from reference TRBV11-1 and TRBJ2-7, is EAEVAQSPRYKITEKSQAVAFWCDPISGHATLYWYRQILGQGPELLVQFQDESVVDDSQLPKDRFSAERLKGVDSTLKIQPAELGDSAMYLCASGMDRGYEQYFGPGTRLTVT.